This T cell receptor beta chain was obtained from a study of T cells in Graves' hyperthyroidism and ophthalmopathy. Amplification of TCR beta CDR3 regions was performed using RNA transcripts as template. TCR CDR3 underwent first-round RT-PCR with the HTBI primer set. A single record per CDR3 protein comes from TCRdb applying MiXCR to the multiplex PCR reads. The data hold around 500,000 distinct CDR3 sequences, with 15% to 20% observed a single time. Trimming shortened V by 6 bases and J by 7 bases, and 13 bases separated the two germline ends. Per the germline V gene, CDR1 is SGHTA and CDR2 is FQGNSA. There are 13 residues in the CDR3. Disease lasting under 3 months, a NOSPECS grade of at least 4, and a Clinical Activity Score of at least 3 were features of the ophthalmopathy patients.

The sequence was obtained from a woman in her thirties with Graves' ophthalmopathy. The sample comprised blood. The J gene is TRBJ1-5, the V gene TRBV7-2; possible D gene TRBD1, 6 bases. The CDR3 region has the DNA TGTGCCAGCAGTCGACAGGTCTCCCAGCCCCAGCATTTT. It is translated as CASSRQVSQPQHF.